What follows is one TCR beta chain and its context. The antigen remains undetermined. The sample comes from a study of cytomegalovirus exposure and HLA in healthy donors. Study outcomes and limitations: Analysis performed later showed TCR beta chains linked to HLA being more clonally expanded than equally common others. Presence/absence analyses took donor sequencing depth as roughly uniform.

In nominal health when sampled, donors likely had unrecorded immune exposures nonetheless. The primer mix had 60 Vbeta and 13 Jbeta primers. The protocol was immunoSEQ multiplex PCR, while the TCRdb copy is restricted to in-frame clones and leaves out a portion. The repertoire holds around 170,000 clones, roughly 84% seen once, with 2.6% in the top ten. The CDR3 consists of 15 residues. The germline V gene has CDR1 LGHNA and CDR2 YSLEER. V lost 1 base to trimming and J lost 10 bases, with 14 bases between them. The rearrangement uses TRBV4-3 and TRBJ1-6, with TRBD1 as a possible D gene (5 bases). This receptor was taken from a woman aged 45-65 years in good health and CMV-seropositive. The sequencing sample was made of PBMCs. CDR3 sequence (DNA): TGCGCCAGCAGCCAAGGACAGATCCGGCGATCACCCCTCCACTTT. Translation: CASSQGQIRRSPLHF.